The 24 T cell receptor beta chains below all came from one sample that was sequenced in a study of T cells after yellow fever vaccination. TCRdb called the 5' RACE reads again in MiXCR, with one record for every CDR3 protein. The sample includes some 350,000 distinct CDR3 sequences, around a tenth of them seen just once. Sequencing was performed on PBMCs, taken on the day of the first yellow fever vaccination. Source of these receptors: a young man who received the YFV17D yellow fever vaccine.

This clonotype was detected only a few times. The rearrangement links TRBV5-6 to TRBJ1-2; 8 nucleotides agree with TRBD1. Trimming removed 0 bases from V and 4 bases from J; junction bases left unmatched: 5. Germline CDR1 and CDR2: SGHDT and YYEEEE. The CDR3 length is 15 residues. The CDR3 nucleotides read TGTGCCAGCAGCTTGGACAGGGGGATGATCTATGGCTACACCTTC. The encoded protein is CASSLDRGMIYGYTF. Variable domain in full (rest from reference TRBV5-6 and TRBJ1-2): DAGVTQSPTHLIKTRGQQVTLRCSPKSGHDTVSWYQQALGQGPQFIFQYYEEEERQRGNFPDRFSGHQFPNYSSELNVNALLLGDSALYLCASSLDRGMIYGYTFGSGTRLTVV.

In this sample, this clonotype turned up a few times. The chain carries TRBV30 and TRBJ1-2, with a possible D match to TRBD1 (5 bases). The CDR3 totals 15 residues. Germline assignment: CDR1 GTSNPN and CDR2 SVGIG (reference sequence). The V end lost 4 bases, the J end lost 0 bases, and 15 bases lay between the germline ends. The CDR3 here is CAWMLQGNPNYGYTF. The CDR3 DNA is TGTGCCTGGATGTTGCAGGGAAATCCTAACTATGGCTACACCTTC. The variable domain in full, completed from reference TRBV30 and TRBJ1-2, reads SQTIHQWPATLVQPVGSPLSLECTVEGTSNPNLYWYRQAAGRGLQLLFYSVGIGQISSEVPQNLSASRPQDRQFILSSKKLLLSDSGFYLCAWMLQGNPNYGYTFGSGTRLTVV.

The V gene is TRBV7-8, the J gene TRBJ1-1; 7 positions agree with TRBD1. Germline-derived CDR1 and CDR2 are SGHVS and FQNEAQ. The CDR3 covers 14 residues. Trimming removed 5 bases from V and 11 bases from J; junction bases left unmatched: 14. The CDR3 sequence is CASSKSGGGAPAFF. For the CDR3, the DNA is TGTGCCAGCAGCAAATCGGGAGGGGGCGCCCCGGCTTTCTTT.

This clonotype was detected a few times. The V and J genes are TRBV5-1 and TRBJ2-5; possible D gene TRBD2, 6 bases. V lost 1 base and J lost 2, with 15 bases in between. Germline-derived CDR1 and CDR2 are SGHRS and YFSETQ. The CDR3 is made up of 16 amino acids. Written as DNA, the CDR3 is TGCGCCAGCAGCTTGTCGGTTCGGCGGGAACAAGAGACCCAGTACTTC. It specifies CASSLSVRREQETQYF.

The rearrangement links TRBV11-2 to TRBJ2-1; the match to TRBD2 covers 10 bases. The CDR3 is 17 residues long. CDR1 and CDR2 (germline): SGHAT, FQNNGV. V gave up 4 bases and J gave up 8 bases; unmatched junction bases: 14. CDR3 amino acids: CASSYPSSGGVTDEQFF. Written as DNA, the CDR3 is TGTGCCAGCAGCTACCCGAGCAGCGGGGGGGTCACCGATGAGCAGTTCTTC.

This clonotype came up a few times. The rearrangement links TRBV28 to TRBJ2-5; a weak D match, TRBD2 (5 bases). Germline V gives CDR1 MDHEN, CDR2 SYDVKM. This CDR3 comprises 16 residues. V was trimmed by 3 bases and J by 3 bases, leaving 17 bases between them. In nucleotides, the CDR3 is TGTGCCAGCAGTTTCCTCCCTCCCGGGATTAAAGAGACCCAGTACTTC. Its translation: CASSFLPPGIKETQYF.

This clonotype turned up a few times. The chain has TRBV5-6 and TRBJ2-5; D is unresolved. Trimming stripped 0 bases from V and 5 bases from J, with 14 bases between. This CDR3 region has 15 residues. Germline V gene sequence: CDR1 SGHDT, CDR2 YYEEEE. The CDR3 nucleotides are TGTGCCAGCAGCTTGGGGGGATATAAAGGGGAGACCCAGTACTTC. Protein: CASSLGGYKGETQYF.

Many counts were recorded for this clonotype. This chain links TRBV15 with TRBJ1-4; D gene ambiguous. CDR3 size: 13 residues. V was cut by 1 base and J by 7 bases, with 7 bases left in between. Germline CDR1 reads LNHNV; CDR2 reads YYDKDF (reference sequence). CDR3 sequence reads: CATSRGVVEKLFF. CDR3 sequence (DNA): TGTGCCACCAGCAGAGGGGTTGTTGAAAAACTGTTTTTT.

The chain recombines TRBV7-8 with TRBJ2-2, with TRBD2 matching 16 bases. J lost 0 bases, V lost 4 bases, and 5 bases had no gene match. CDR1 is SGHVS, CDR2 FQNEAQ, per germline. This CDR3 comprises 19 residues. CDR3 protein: CASSSPGLAGGTNTGELFF. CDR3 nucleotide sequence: TGTGCCAGCAGCTCCCCGGGACTAGCGGGGGGGACGAACACCGGGGAGCTGTTTTTT.

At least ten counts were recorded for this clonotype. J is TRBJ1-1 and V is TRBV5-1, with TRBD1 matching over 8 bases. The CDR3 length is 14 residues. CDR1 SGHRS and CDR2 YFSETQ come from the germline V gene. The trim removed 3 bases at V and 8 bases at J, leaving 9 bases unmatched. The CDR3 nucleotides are TGCGCCAGCAGCTCCGGACAGGGACTTTCCGAAGCTTTCTTT. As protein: CASSSGQGLSEAFF.

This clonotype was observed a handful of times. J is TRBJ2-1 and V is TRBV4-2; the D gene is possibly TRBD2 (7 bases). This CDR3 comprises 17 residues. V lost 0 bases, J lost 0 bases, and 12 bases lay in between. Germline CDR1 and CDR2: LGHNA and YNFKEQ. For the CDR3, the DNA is TGTGCCAGCAGCCAAGATCAAGGGGGGGCCTCCTACAATGAGCAGTTCTTC. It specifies CASSQDQGGASYNEQFF.

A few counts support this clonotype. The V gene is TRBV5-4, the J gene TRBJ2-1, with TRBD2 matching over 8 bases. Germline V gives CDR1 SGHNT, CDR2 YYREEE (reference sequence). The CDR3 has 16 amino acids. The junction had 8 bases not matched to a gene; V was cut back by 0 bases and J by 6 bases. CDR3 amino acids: CASSLGRGGWGNEQFF. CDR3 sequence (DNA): TGTGCCAGCAGCTTGGGACGGGGGGGCTGGGGCAATGAGCAGTTCTTC.

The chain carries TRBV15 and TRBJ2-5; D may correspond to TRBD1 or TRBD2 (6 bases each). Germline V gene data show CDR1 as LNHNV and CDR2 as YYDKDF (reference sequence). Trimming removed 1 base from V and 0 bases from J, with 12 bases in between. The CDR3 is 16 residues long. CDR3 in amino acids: CATSRGGAGYQETQYF. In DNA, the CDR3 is TGTGCCACCAGCAGAGGGGGGGCCGGGTACCAAGAGACCCAGTACTTC.

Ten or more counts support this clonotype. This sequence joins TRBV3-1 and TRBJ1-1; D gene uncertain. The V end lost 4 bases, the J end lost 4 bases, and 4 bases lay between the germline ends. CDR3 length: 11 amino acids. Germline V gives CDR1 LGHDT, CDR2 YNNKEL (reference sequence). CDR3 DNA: TGTGCCAGCAGCCGAAGCACTGAAGCTTTCTTT. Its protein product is CASSRSTEAFF.

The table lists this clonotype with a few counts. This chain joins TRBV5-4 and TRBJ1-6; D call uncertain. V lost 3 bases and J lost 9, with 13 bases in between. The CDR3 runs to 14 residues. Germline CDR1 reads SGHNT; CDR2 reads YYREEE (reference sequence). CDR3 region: CASSSGSPPSPLHF. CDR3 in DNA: TGTGCCAGCAGCTCGGGGAGTCCCCCTTCACCCCTCCACTTT. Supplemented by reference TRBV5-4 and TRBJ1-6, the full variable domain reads ETGVTQSPTHLIKTRGQQVTLRCSSQSGHNTVSWYQQALGQGPQFIFQYYREEENGRGNFPPRFSGLQFPNYSSELNVNALELDDSALYLCASSSGSPPSPLHFGNGTRLTVT.

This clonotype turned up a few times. This CDR3 is CASSLVGSPVNEQFF. In DNA, the CDR3 is TGCGCCAGCAGCTTGGTCGGGTCCCCAGTCAATGAGCAGTTCTTC. The chain couples TRBV5-1 to TRBJ2-1; D is ambiguous. CDR1 is SGHRS and CDR2 is YFSETQ in the germline V gene. V was pared by 0 bases and J by 6 bases, with 13 bases between. CDR3 length: 15 amino acids.

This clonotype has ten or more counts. This chain's CDR3 is CASSYFGEVGTEAFF. For the CDR3, the DNA is TGCGCCAGCAGCTATTTCGGGGAGGTGGGCACTGAAGCTTTCTTT. The chain links TRBV5-1 to TRBJ1-1, with no clear D. V shed 3 bases and J shed 4 bases, with 16 bases lying between them. Germline V gives CDR1 SGHRS, CDR2 YFSETQ. The CDR3 is 15 amino acids.

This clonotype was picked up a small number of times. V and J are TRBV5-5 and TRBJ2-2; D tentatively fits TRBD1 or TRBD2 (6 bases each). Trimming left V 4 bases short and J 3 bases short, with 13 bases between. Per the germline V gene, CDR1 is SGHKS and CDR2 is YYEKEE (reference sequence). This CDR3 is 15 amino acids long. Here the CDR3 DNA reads TGTGCCAGCAGCCTGGGGGGACAACACACCGGGGAGCTGTTTTTT. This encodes CASSLGGQHTGELFF.

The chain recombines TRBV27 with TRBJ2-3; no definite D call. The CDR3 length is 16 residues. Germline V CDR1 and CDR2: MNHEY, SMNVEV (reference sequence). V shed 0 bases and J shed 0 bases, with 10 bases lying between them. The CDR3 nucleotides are TGTGCCAGCAGTTTATCGGCCGGAGAAAGCACAGATACGCAGTATTTT. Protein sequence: CASSLSAGESTDTQYF.

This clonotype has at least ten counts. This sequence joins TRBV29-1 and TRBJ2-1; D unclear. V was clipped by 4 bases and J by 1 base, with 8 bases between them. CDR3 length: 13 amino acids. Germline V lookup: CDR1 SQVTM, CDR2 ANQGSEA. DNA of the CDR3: TGCAGCGTTGGGGAACAGTCCTACAATGAGCAGTTCTTC. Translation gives CSVGEQSYNEQFF.

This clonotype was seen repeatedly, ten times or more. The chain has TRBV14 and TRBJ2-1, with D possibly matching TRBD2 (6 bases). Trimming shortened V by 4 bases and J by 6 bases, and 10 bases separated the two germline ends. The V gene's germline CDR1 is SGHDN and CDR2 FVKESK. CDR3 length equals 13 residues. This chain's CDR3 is CASSLSGPNEQFF. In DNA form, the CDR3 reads TGTGCCAGCAGCCTTAGCGGTCCCAATGAGCAGTTCTTC.

The CDR3 sequence: CASSQDLLSGGAHEQYF. CDR3 nucleotides: TGCGCCAGCAGCCAAGACCTACTTAGCGGGGGGGCCCACGAGCAGTACTTC. The J gene is TRBJ2-7, the V gene TRBV4-3, with 11 bases that match TRBD2. Germline trimming cut 0 bases from V and 5 bases from J; bases unmatched to any gene: 9. Germline V CDR1 and CDR2: LGHNA, YSLEER. This CDR3 comprises 17 residues.

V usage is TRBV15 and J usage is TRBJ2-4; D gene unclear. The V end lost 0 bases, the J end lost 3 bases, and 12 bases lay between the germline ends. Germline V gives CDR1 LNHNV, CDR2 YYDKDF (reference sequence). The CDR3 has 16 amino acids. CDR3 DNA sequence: TGTGCCACCAGCAGAGAACTGGCAAGAGGCAAAAACATTCAGTACTTC. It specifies CATSRELARGKNIQYF.

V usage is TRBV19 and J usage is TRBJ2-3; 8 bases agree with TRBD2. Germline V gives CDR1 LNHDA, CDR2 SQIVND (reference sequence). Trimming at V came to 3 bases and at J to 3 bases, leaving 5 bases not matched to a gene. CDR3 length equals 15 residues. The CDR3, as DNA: TGTGCCAGTAGTATTCAGGGACTAGGGACAGATACGCAGTATTTT. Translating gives CASSIQGLGTDTQYF.